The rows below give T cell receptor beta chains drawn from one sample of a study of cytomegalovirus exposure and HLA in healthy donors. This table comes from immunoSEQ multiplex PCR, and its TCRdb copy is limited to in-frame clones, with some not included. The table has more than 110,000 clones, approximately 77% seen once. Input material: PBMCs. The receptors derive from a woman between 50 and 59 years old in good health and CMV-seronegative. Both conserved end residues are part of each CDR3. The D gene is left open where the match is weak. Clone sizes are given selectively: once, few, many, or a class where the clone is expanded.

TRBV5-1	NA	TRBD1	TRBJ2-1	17	CASSLDAGGLVGDEQFF	TGCGCCAGCAGCTTGGATGCAGGGGGCTTAGTTGGCGATGAGCAGTTCTTC
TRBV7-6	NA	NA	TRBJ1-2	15	CASSPGQRGDPGYTF	TGTGCCAGCAGCCCAGGCCAACGGGGGGACCCTGGCTACACCTTC
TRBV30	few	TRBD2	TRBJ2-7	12	CAWGLAGGKQYF	TGTGCCTGGGGACTAGCGGGGGGGAAGCAGTACTTC
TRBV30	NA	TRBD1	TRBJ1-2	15	CAWSRDRGLPYGYTF	TGTGCCTGGAGCCGGGACAGGGGGCTTCCCTATGGCTACACCTTC
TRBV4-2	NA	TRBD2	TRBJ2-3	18	CASSQMGSGALVPDTQYF	TGTGCCAGCAGCCAAATGGGTAGCGGGGCATTAGTCCCAGATACGCAGTATTTT
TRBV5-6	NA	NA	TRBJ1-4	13	CASSSGREPKLFF	TGTGCCAGCAGCTCAGGCCGTGAACCTAAACTGTTTTTT
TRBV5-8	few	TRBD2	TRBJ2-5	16	CASRPGLAGGQETQYF	TGTGCCAGCCGCCCTGGGCTAGCGGGGGGTCAAGAGACCCAGTACTTC
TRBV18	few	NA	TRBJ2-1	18	CASSPPEYGGPWDNEQFF	TGTGCCAGCTCACCACCGGAGTACGGGGGGCCTTGGGACAATGAGCAGTTCTTC
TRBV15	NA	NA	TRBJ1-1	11	CAIGQQTEAFF	TGTGCCATCGGACAGCAAACTGAAGCTTTCTTT
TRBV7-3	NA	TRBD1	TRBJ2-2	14	CASSQTGDTGELFF	TGTGCCAGCAGCCAAACAGGGGACACCGGGGAGCTGTTTTTT
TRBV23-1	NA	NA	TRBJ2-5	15	CASSPTRRGQETQYF	TGCGCCAGCAGTCCCACCCGCCGGGGCCAAGAGACCCAGTACTTC
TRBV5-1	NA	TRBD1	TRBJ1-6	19	CASSLVPQGPSSYNSPLHF	TGCGCCAGCAGCTTGGTGCCACAGGGGCCTAGCTCCTATAATTCACCCCTCCACTTT
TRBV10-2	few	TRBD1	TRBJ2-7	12	CASSGQGYEQYF	TGCGCCAGCAGTGGACAGGGGTACGAGCAGTACTTC
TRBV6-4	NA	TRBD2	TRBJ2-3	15	CASSAKAGATDTQYF	TGTGCCAGCAGTGCCAAAGCGGGGGCGACAGATACGCAGTATTTT
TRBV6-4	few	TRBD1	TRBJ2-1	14	CASRTGQGWGEQFF	TGTGCCAGCAGAACGGGACAGGGGTGGGGTGAGCAGTTCTTC
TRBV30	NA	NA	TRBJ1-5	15	CAWSVGTGEHQPQHF	TGTGCCTGGAGTGTGGGAACAGGCGAGCATCAGCCCCAGCATTTT
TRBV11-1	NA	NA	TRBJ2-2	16	CASSLVGGLNTGELFF	TGTGCCAGCAGCTTAGTCGGAGGTTTGAACACCGGGGAGCTGTTTTTT
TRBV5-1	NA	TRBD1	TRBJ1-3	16	CASSSREGARGNTIYF	TGCGCCAGCAGCTCCAGAGAGGGGGCGCGAGGAAACACCATATATTTT
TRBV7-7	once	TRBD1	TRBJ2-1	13	CASSPRTGGEQFF	TGTGCTAGCAGCCCTCGGACAGGGGGTGAGCAGTTCTTC
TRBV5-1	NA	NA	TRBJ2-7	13	CASSLWQDYEQYF	TGCGCCAGCAGCTTGTGGCAGGACTACGAGCAGTACTTC
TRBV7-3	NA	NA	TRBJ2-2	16	CASSSGELSYTGELFF	TGTGCCAGCAGCTCAGGGGAACTGTCCTACACCGGGGAGCTGTTTTTT
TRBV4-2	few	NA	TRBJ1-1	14	CASSQDTVATEAFF	TGTGCCAGCAGCCAAGACACGGTAGCCACTGAAGCTTTCTTT
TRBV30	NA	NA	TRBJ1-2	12	CAWSISGNGYTF	TGTGCCTGGAGTATTAGCGGGAATGGCTACACCTTC
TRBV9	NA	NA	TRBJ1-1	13	CASSGAPNTEAFF	TGTGCCAGCAGCGGGGCCCCGAACACTGAAGCTTTCTTT
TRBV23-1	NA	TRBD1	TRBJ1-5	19	CASSRRRPGQGGSNQPQHF	TGCGCCAGCAGTCGCCGACGTCCGGGACAGGGGGGCAGCAATCAGCCCCAGCATTTT
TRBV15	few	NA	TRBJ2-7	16	CATSREATGLSYEQYF	TGTGCCACCAGCAGGGAGGCCACAGGGTTGTCCTACGAGCAGTACTTC
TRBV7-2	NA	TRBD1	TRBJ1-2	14	CASSFGTGDNGYTF	TGTGCCAGCAGCTTCGGGACAGGGGACAATGGCTACACCTTC
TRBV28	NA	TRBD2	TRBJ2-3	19	CASSLGASGGSAVTDTQYF	TGTGCCAGCAGTTTAGGGGCTAGCGGGGGATCCGCTGTCACAGATACGCAGTATTTT
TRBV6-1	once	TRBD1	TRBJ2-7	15	CASSSPGQGLDEQYF	TGTGCCAGCAGTTCACCGGGACAGGGTTTGGACGAGCAGTACTTC
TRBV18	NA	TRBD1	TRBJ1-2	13	CVSSPGQDDAYTF	TGTGTCAGCTCACCGGGACAGGACGATGCCTACACCTTC
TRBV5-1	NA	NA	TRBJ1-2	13	CASSLPENYGYTF	TGCGCCAGCAGCTTACCGGAGAACTATGGCTACACCTTC
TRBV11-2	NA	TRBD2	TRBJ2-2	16	CASSDWRGSNTGELFF	TGTGCCAGCAGCGACTGGCGGGGGAGCAACACCGGGGAGCTGTTTTTT
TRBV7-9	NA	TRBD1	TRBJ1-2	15	CASSFSLTGAYGYTF	TGTGCCAGCAGCTTCTCCCTAACAGGGGCGTATGGCTACACCTTC
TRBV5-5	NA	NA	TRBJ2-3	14	CASSFGGPTDTQYF	TGTGCCAGCAGCTTCGGGGGGCCCACAGATACGCAGTATTTT
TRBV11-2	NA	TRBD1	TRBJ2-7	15	CASRTTGTGRYEQYF	TGTGCCAGCAGGACAACCGGGACAGGGCGCTACGAGCAGTACTTC